These 27 T cell receptor beta chains were sequenced from one sample in a study of blood T cells in healthy people across ages. A second PCR, run for about 6 to 11 cycles, used a sample-barcoded 5' primer plus a J-beta primer mix. MiXCR, run by TCRdb on the 5' RACE reads, gives a single entry per CDR3 protein. Here the sample spans 1.5 million or so distinct CDR3 sequences, 42% being singletons. Source material: blood. These TCRs come from a woman aged 18-29 years in good health.

V gene TRBV9 combines with J gene TRBJ2-2, with 9 bases identical to TRBD2. The V and J ends lost 0 bases and 9 bases, in that order; junction bases with no gene match: 12. This CDR3 is built from 17 residues. CDR1 is SGDLS and CDR2 is YYNGEE in the germline V gene. CDR3 region: CASSVDSSGSLSRELFF. The CDR3, as DNA: TGTGCCAGCAGCGTAGATAGTAGCGGGAGTTTATCCCGGGAGCTGTTTTTT.

This clonotype was seen once. Here the CDR3 DNA reads TGTGCCACCAGCAGAGATCTCGGACAGGGCAATGAAGCTTTCTTT. It is translated as CATSRDLGQGNEAFF. The chain carries TRBV15 and TRBJ1-1; TRBD1 matches at 8 bases. The ends lost 0 bases at V and 7 bases at J; junction bases unmatched: 7. Per germline, CDR1 LNHNV and CDR2 YYDKDF (reference sequence). The CDR3 totals 15 residues.

J is TRBJ2-1 and V is TRBV11-2; 10 bases line up with TRBD2. Germline V CDR1 and CDR2: SGHAT, FQNNGV. The CDR3 covers 14 residues. The V gene end was trimmed by 5 bases and the J gene end by 9 bases; junction bases not matched to a gene: 7. The CDR3 nucleotides are TGTGCCAGCAGCCCGAAGCGGGAGGGGGGTGAGCAGTTCTTC. This encodes CASSPKREGGEQFF.

This sequence joins TRBV20-1 and TRBJ1-5; TRBD1 agrees at 10 bases. Germline CDR1 reads DFQATT; CDR2 reads SNEGSKA (reference sequence). Trimming cost V 5 bases and J 3 bases; bases outside gene matches: 7. This CDR3 comprises 15 residues. CDR3 protein: CSARTGTGVNQPQHF. As DNA, the CDR3 is TGCAGTGCTCGAACCGGGACAGGGGTCAATCAGCCCCAGCATTTT.

The chain combines TRBV12-3 or TRBV12-4 with TRBJ2-7; weak D call: TRBD1 (6 bases). The length of the CDR3 is 12 residues. The ends were cut back, 5 bases at V and 6 bases at J, with 11 bases in the middle. The CDR3, as DNA: TGTGCCAGCAGTAGGACAGTCCTCGAGCAGTACTTC. Protein product: CASSRTVLEQYF.

This clonotype was observed a few times. The chain employs TRBV12-3 or TRBV12-4 and TRBJ1-2, with a tentative D call TRBD1 (5 bases). This CDR3 is 13 amino acids long. V gave up 6 bases and J gave up 1 base, with 9 bases separating them. CDR3 region: CASSIQGNYGYTF. CDR3 bases: TGTGCCAGCAGCATCCAGGGTAACTATGGCTACACCTTC.

This chain links TRBV5-1 with TRBJ2-1, with D possibly TRBD2 on 5 matching bases. Germline V gives CDR1 SGHRS, CDR2 YFSETQ. The CDR3 covers 15 residues. The V end was cut by 3 bases, the J end by 2 bases, with 12 bases between. The CDR3 loop reads CASSWAGVPYNEQFF. CDR3 sequence (DNA): TGCGCCAGCAGCTGGGCCGGGGTGCCCTACAATGAGCAGTTCTTC. The whole variable domain, filled in from reference TRBV5-1 and TRBJ2-1, reads KAGVTQTPRYLIKTRGQQVTLSCSPISGHRSVSWYQQTPGQGLQFLFEYFSETQRNKGNFPGRFSGRQFSNSRSEMNVSTLELGDSALYLCASSWAGVPYNEQFFGPGTRLTVL.

Only a few counts were recorded for this clonotype. This chain connects TRBV5-1 to TRBJ2-7, with TRBD1 identical over 8 bases. CDR1 SGHRS and CDR2 YFSETQ come from the germline V gene. CDR3 length equals 14 residues. The V gene end was trimmed by 4 bases and the J gene end by 4 bases; junction bases not matched to a gene: 7. The CDR3 region is CASSGTGSLYEQYF. In DNA form, the CDR3 reads TGCGCCAGCAGCGGGACAGGTAGTTTGTACGAGCAGTACTTC.

This clonotype was found once. The chain carries TRBV28 and TRBJ2-7; D ambiguous. CDR3 length: 14 amino acids. V lost 1 base, J lost 4 bases, and 11 bases lay in between. Germline V gene data show CDR1 as MDHEN and CDR2 as SYDVKM. The chain's CDR3 is CASSLSYPPYEQYF. As DNA, the CDR3 is TGTGCCAGCAGTTTATCGTACCCACCTTACGAGCAGTACTTC.

The V and J genes are TRBV10-2 and TRBJ2-1; D possibly corresponds to TRBD2 (6 bases). Germline V CDR1 and CDR2: WSHSY, SAAADI. The CDR3 loop spans 15 amino acids. V dropped 3 bases and J dropped 2 bases, with 11 bases sitting between them. The CDR3: CASSEGTYTYNEQFF. The CDR3, as DNA: TGCGCCAGCAGTGAAGGGACTTACACCTACAATGAGCAGTTCTTC.

The chain joins TRBV24-1 to TRBJ2-3; maybe TRBD2 (5 bases). This CDR3 is 13 amino acids long. V was trimmed by 10 bases and J by 1 base, leaving 11 bases between them. CDR1 is KGHDR, CDR2 SFDVKD, per germline. The CDR3 reads CATEEAGTDTQYF. The CDR3 DNA follows: TGTGCCACTGAGGAGGCAGGCACAGATACGCAGTATTTT.

This rearrangement joins TRBV20-1 to TRBJ2-1; TRBD1 matches at 7 bases. The germline CDR1 and CDR2 sequences are DFQATT and SNEGSKA (reference sequence). The CDR3 consists of 13 residues. V trimming: 6 bases; J trimming: 8 bases; junction bases outside the gene matches: 10. CDR3 sequence (DNA): TGCAGTGCCGAGACAGGGACCACATATGAGCAGTTCTTC. Translation: CSAETGTTYEQFF.

The gene calls are TRBV4-1 and TRBJ2-5; possibly TRBD2 for D (6 bases). Germline V gene lookup returns CDR1 MGHRA and CDR2 YSYEKL. The V end was cut by 1 base, the J end by 11 bases, with 26 bases between. The CDR3 runs to 17 residues. The CDR3 DNA is TGCGCCAGCAGCCAAGCGCCCCCTTCGGGAGTTGAGGACGGGCAGTACTTC. This encodes CASSQAPPSGVEDGQYF.

Comment on this clonotype: A clone one base away is much larger, so this may be a read error. The chain couples TRBV11-1 to TRBJ2-1; D call uncertain. This CDR3 contains 13 residues. From germline, CDR1 is SGHAT and CDR2 FQDESV (reference sequence). CDR3: CASSPRPYKEQFF. The CDR3 coding sequence is TGTGCCAGCAGCCCTAGGCCGTACAAGGAGCAGTTCTTC.

The chain recombines TRBV6-6 with TRBJ2-7; no definite D call. Germline CDR1 MNHNY, CDR2 SVGAGI (reference sequence). The CDR3 covers 12 residues. V was trimmed by 6 bases and J by 1 base, leaving 7 bases between them. The CDR3 sequence: CASRDVSYEQYF. DNA of the CDR3: TGTGCCAGCAGAGACGTATCCTACGAGCAGTACTTC.

The chain combines TRBV5-1 with TRBJ2-5; TRBD1 is a possible D gene (5 bases). Per the germline V gene, CDR1 is SGHRS and CDR2 is YFSETQ. The CDR3 has 16 amino acids. Trimming left V 0 bases short and J 2 bases short, with 14 bases between. The CDR3 DNA follows: TGCGCCAGCAGCTTGGAAGGGGCAGTGCTACAAGAGACCCAGTACTTC. Translated, it gives CASSLEGAVLQETQYF. The full variable domain, rest sourced from reference TRBV5-1 and TRBJ2-5, is KAGVTQTPRYLIKTRGQQVTLSCSPISGHRSVSWYQQTPGQGLQFLFEYFSETQRNKGNFPGRFSGRQFSNSRSEMNVSTLELGDSALYLCASSLEGAVLQETQYFGPGTRLLVL.

This clonotype was found a few times. The J gene is TRBJ2-1, the V gene TRBV29-1, with D perhaps matching TRBD1 (6 bases). Germline values: CDR1 SQVTM, CDR2 ANQGSEA. The CDR3 has 14 residues. The V end was cut by 5 bases, the J end by 9 bases, with 20 bases between. The CDR3 DNA follows: TGCAGCGTTCCAGTCCGGGACAAGACGAGTGAGCAGTTCTTC. This encodes CSVPVRDKTSEQFF.

This clonotype appeared a few times. V and J are TRBV7-2 and TRBJ2-3; possibly TRBD2 for D (5 bases). From germline, CDR1 is SGHTA and CDR2 FQGNSA. The V and J ends lost 7 bases and 14 bases respectively, with 10 bases between them. This CDR3 is 9 amino acids long. The CDR3 coding sequence is TGTGCCAGCACCGGGGTCTTGTATTTT. Its translation: CASTGVLYF.

This clonotype was seen a few times. V gene TRBV10-1 combines with J gene TRBJ2-5; 10 bases fit TRBD2. V shed 3 bases and J 1 base; nucleotides not matched to a gene: 2. In germline, CDR1 is WNHNN, CDR2 SYGVQD (reference sequence). CDR3 length: 15 amino acids. CDR3 residues: CASSDRTSGQETQYF. The CDR3 bases are TGCGCCAGCAGTGATAGGACTAGCGGCCAAGAGACCCAGTACTTC.

As concerns this clonotype: An end of the junction differs from the germline gene, which may be a read error. In DNA form, the CDR3 reads TGTGCCAGCAGGTACTCCGAGGCCTACGAGCAGTACTTC. Translation: CASRYSEAYEQYF. The chain couples TRBV6-5 to TRBJ2-7; D not certain. CDR1 is MNHEY, CDR2 SVGAGI, per germline. This CDR3 spans 13 amino acids.

The chain has TRBV15 and TRBJ2-5; D uncertain. Per the germline V gene, CDR1 is LNHNV and CDR2 is YYDKDF (reference sequence). The CDR3 sequence is 13 residues long. V was trimmed by 10 bases and J by 2 bases, leaving 14 bases between them. CDR3 sequence reads: CAIRSIGQETQYF. For the CDR3, the DNA is TGTGCCATCAGGTCGATTGGACAAGAGACCCAGTACTTC. Complete variable domain (other parts from reference TRBV15 and TRBJ2-5): DAMVIQNPRYQVTQFGKPVTLSCSQTLNHNVMYWYQQKSSQAPKLLFHYYDKDFNNEADTPDNFQSRRPNTSFCFLDIRSPGLGDTAMYLCAIRSIGQETQYFGPGTRLLVL.

The CDR3, as DNA: TGTGCCAGCAGCCAACGCCCGACTAGCGGGAGAGTGAGGGATACGCAGTATTTT. Translating gives CASSQRPTSGRVRDTQYF. The V and J genes are TRBV7-2 and TRBJ2-3; 12 positions match TRBD2. The V segment lost 5 bases and the J segment 6 bases; nucleotides outside the gene matches: 15. Germline lookup yields CDR1 SGHTA and CDR2 FQGNSA. This CDR3 contains 18 residues.

In this sample, this clonotype turned up a few times. The J gene is TRBJ1-2, the V gene TRBV9; TRBD1 matches at 9 bases. In germline, CDR1 is SGDLS, CDR2 YYNGEE. CDR3 length: 16 amino acids. V lost 7 bases to trimming and J lost 4 bases; unmatched junction nucleotides: 14. CDR3 bases: TGTGCCAGCGGGGAACCGGGACAGGGAATCGTCTATGGCTACACCTTC. Its translation: CASGEPGQGIVYGYTF.

This rearrangement joins TRBV6-2 or TRBV6-3 to TRBJ2-4; possible D gene TRBD1, 6 bases. V shed 6 bases and J shed 2 bases, with 11 bases lying between them. Germline values: CDR1 MNHEY, CDR2 SVGEGT. This CDR3 contains 14 residues. DNA of the CDR3: TGTGCCAGCAGCCAAGACAGGACCAAAAACATTCAGTACTTC. Its translation is CASSQDRTKNIQYF.

V usage is TRBV27 and J usage is TRBJ1-1, with a tentative D call TRBD1 (6 bases). This CDR3 region has 14 residues. The germline V and J ends were trimmed by 7 bases and 5 bases, with 17 bases remaining between them. CDR1 MNHEY and CDR2 SMNVEV come from the germline V gene (reference sequence). CDR3 in amino acids: CASTSGAGVTEAFF. The DNA for the CDR3 is TGTGCCAGCACCTCAGGGGCGGGGGTAACTGAAGCTTTCTTT.

This clonotype has only a few counts. The V and J genes are TRBV29-1 and TRBJ2-1, with a possible D match to TRBD1 (6 bases). Trimming took off 4 bases at V and 0 bases at J, with 13 bases between the two ends. This CDR3 region has 15 residues. Germline V gene sequence: CDR1 SQVTM, CDR2 ANQGSEA. The CDR3 region has the DNA TGCAGCGTTGGGGGACATAGGAGCTCCTACAATGAGCAGTTCTTC. It translates to CSVGGHRSSYNEQFF.

This chain links TRBV2 with TRBJ2-1; D uncertain. V was cut by 7 bases and J by 1 base, with 8 bases left in between. The V gene's germline CDR1 is SNHLY and CDR2 FYNNEI. The CDR3 extends over 13 amino acids. The CDR3 loop reads CASKKGSYNEQFF. Here the CDR3 DNA reads TGTGCCAGCAAAAAAGGGTCCTACAATGAGCAGTTCTTC. The variable domain in full, with the rest retrieved from reference TRBV2 and TRBJ2-1, is EPEVTQTPSHQVTQMGQEVILRCVPISNHLYFYWYRQILGQKVEFLVSFYNNEISEKSEIFDDQFSVERPDGSNFTLKIRSTKLEDSAMYFCASKKGSYNEQFFGPGTRLTVL.